These 12 T cell receptor beta chains were sequenced from one sample in a study of regulatory T cells in long-lasting Graves disease. This sample's time point: newly diagnosed GD, antithyroid drugs for less than 3 months. Making the TCR library involved RNA that had been extracted from PBMCs. Investigators prepared the TCR beta libraries by applying iRepertoire HTBI primers and Arm-PCR of CDR3 regions. TCRdb re-called the multiplex PCR reads through MiXCR, storing one row per CDR3 protein. The sample consists of roughly 360,000 distinct CDR3 sequences, roughly 10% of them appearing once. These data also formed part of another study, on T cells in Graves' hyperthyroidism and ophthalmopathy.

The source material was peripheral blood mononuclear cells (PBMCs), sampled at new diagnosis, from a patient treated with antithyroid drugs. Receptor source: a young woman with Graves disease.

The chain has TRBV5-6 and TRBJ2-1; no clear D gene. Germline V gene data show CDR1 as SGHDT and CDR2 as YYEEEE. The CDR3 sequence is 15 residues long. V was pared by 2 bases and J by 0 bases, with 9 bases between. CDR3 sequence reads: CASSFVASSYNEQFF. The CDR3 DNA reads as TGTGCCAGCAGCTTCGTGGCTAGCTCCTACAATGAGCAGTTCTTC.

Ten or more counts support this clonotype. V is TRBV5-1 and J is TRBJ2-1, with TRBD2 identical over 9 bases. Germline CDR1 SGHRS, CDR2 YFSETQ. The CDR3 runs to 15 residues. Trimming removed 1 base from V and 4 bases from J; junction bases left unmatched: 3. This chain's CDR3 is CASSLLAGTYNEQFF. For the CDR3, the DNA is TGCGCCAGCAGCTTGCTAGCGGGAACTTACAATGAGCAGTTCTTC.

This chain connects TRBV7-3 to TRBJ2-1, with D uncertain. The CDR3 has 16 amino acids. CDR1 SGHTA and CDR2 FQGTGA come from the germline V gene. Deletions cut 5 bases from V and 1 base from J, with 15 bases between. In nucleotides, the CDR3 is TGTGCCAGCAGCCGACGTCCTAGTATATCCTACAATGAGCAGTTCTTC. Its protein product is CASSRRPSISYNEQFF.

This clonotype was seen at least ten times. The chain carries TRBV15 and TRBJ2-7; D is uncertain. There are 14 residues in the CDR3. Deletions cut 4 bases from V and 6 bases from J, with 16 bases between. Per germline, CDR1 LNHNV and CDR2 YYDKDF (reference sequence). As DNA, the CDR3 is TGTGCCACCAGCACGATCAGCTCTGGGTCCGAGCAGTACTTC. Its protein is CATSTISSGSEQYF.

This clonotype was picked up many times. The rearrangement uses TRBV3-1 and TRBJ2-5; 7 bases line up with TRBD2. Germline V CDR1 and CDR2: LGHDT, YNNKEL (reference sequence). V shed 3 bases, J shed 4 bases, and the junction held 17 bases outside the gene matches. This CDR3 contains 18 residues. The CDR3 loop is CASSHGGNWGGEGETQYF. Here the CDR3 DNA reads TGTGCCAGCAGCCACGGAGGGAACTGGGGCGGGGAGGGAGAGACCCAGTACTTC.

The V and J genes are TRBV10-3 and TRBJ2-1, with TRBD1 matching over 8 bases. Per the germline V gene, CDR1 is ENHRY and CDR2 is SYGVKD. This CDR3 comprises 15 residues. J was trimmed by 2 bases and V by 6 bases; bases with no gene match: 6. The CDR3, as DNA: TGTGCCATCAGGTCAGGGGGCAATACCTACAATGAGCAGTTCTTC. It translates to CAIRSGGNTYNEQFF.

There are many counts of this clonotype. The chain carries TRBV7-9 and TRBJ1-2, with 10 bases that match TRBD1. After removal of 5 bases from V and 6 bases from J, the junction contained 9 bases not matched to a gene. Germline V lookup: CDR1 SEHNR, CDR2 FQNEAQ (reference sequence). The length of the CDR3 is 15 residues. The CDR3 is CASSMPGQGFDGYTF. In DNA form, the CDR3 reads TGTGCCAGCAGCATGCCGGGACAGGGGTTTGATGGCTACACCTTC.

This clonotype was counted at least ten times. V and J are TRBV28 and TRBJ2-3; D gene uncertain. The CDR3 spans 14 residues. Trimming removed 3 bases at V and 3 bases at J, with 10 bases between. Germline CDR1 reads MDHEN; CDR2 reads SYDVKM. This chain's CDR3 is CASSFLARTDTQYF. In nucleotides, the CDR3 is TGTGCCAGCAGTTTCTTAGCCCGGACAGATACGCAGTATTTT.

About this clonotype: A much larger clone sits a single nucleotide away, making a read error possible. The rearrangement links TRBV6-2 or TRBV6-3 to TRBJ2-5; no reliable D call. Germline V gene data show CDR1 as MNHEY and CDR2 as SVGEGT. CDR3 length equals 15 residues. Trimming cost V 7 bases and J 2 bases, with 17 bases left between them. The CDR3 loop is CASNQGAADQETQYF. Here the CDR3 DNA reads TGTGCCAGCAATCAAGGCGCGGCTGATCAAGAGACCCAGTACTTC.

This clonotype was picked up a small number of times. CDR3 residues: CASSGEGPRYGYTF. CDR3 coding DNA: TGTGCCAGCAGCGGGGAGGGACCGCGGTATGGCTACACCTTC. The rearrangement uses TRBV13 and TRBJ1-2; perhaps TRBD1 as D (5 bases). The V gene's germline CDR1 is PRHDT and CDR2 FYEKMQ (reference sequence). The CDR3 runs to 14 residues. V was clipped by 5 bases and J by 5 bases, with 15 bases between them.

This clonotype has just a few counts. The chain is built from TRBV28 and TRBJ2-2; D perhaps matches TRBD2 (6 bases). There are 15 residues in the CDR3. V lost 6 bases, J lost 4 bases, and 15 bases lay in between. Germline loops: CDR1 MDHEN, CDR2 SYDVKM. The CDR3 spells CASSPPHGGTGELFF. Written as DNA, the CDR3 is TGTGCCAGCAGCCCGCCCCACGGGGGCACCGGGGAGCTGTTTTTT.

This clonotype was found once. The junction departs from the called germline gene at one end, perhaps through a read error. The chain recombines TRBV13 with TRBJ2-1; D is uncertain. Germline V gene sequence: CDR1 PRHDT, CDR2 FYEKMQ (reference sequence). This CDR3 contains 11 residues. CDR3 region: CASSLGNKQFF. CDR3 in DNA: TGTGCCAGCAGCTTAGGCAATAAGCAGTTCTTC.